The 9 T cell receptor beta chains given below trace back to one sample, sequenced in a study of tumor-infiltrating lymphocytes in primary liver carcinoma. The authors made TCR beta cDNA from approximately 500 ng total RNA with a constant-region primer. What produced the TCR beta libraries was three nested multiplex PCR rounds using slightly modified ARM-PCR. A C-beta reverse primer was combined with TRBV1-TRBV30 forward primers in the first two PCR rounds, and each round had around 11 cycles. TCRdb recomputed calls from the multiplex PCR reads with MiXCR, one row per CDR3 protein. The data hold approximately 330,000 distinct CDR3 sequences, with 65% observed a single time. Germline DNA was also extracted, and blood RNA was taken from unsorted whole blood. The specimen was peripheral blood. Source of these receptors: a man aged 40-55 years with primary liver carcinoma and hepatitis B virus infection.

Concerning this clonotype itself: A much bigger clone sits one base away, suggesting this may be a read error. The V and J genes are TRBV5-4 and TRBJ2-5, with TRBD2 matching over 9 bases. V lost 0 bases, J lost 7 bases, and 7 bases stayed unmatched. The germline gives CDR1 SGHNT, CDR2 YYREEE (reference sequence). This CDR3 is 15 amino acids long. CDR3 loop: CASSLDASGKGTQYF. The CDR3 nucleotides are TGTGCCAGCAGCTTGGACGCTAGCGGGAAAGGGACCCAGTACTTC.

As regards this clonotype: An end of the junction does not agree with germline; a read error may underlie this. The J gene is TRBJ2-7, the V gene TRBV11-2; D is unresolved. This CDR3 spans 13 amino acids. Germline lookup yields CDR1 SGHAT and CDR2 FQNNGV. The chain's CDR3 is CASSLAYSHEQYF. CDR3 DNA sequence: TGTGCCAGCAGCTTAGCGTACAGCCACGAGCAATACTTC.

In this sample, this clonotype turned up once. The germline gene is not matched at one end of the junction; a read error may be the cause. This rearrangement joins TRBV5-4 to TRBJ2-1, with D tentatively TRBD1 (6 bases). CDR1 is SGHNT, CDR2 YYREEE, per germline (reference sequence). The CDR3 has 11 residues. DNA for the CDR3: TGTGGCAGCCTGGGGACACACGATCAGTTCTTC. Translating it yields CGSLGTHDQFF.

With respect to this clonotype: A much larger clonotype is one base distant, so this may be a read error. This chain uses TRBV6-5 with TRBJ2-7; maybe TRBD1 (6 bases). Germline-derived CDR1 and CDR2 are MNHEY and SVGAGI. Trimming cost V 2 bases and J 0 bases, with 11 bases left between them. The CDR3 spans 15 residues. The CDR3 region has the DNA TGTGCCAGCAGTTACCCTTGGGACAACTCCTACGAGCAGTACTTC. Its translation is CASSYPWDNSYEQYF.

As for this clonotype: A read error may explain this, as a much larger clone is one base away. V gene TRBV6-6 combines with J gene TRBJ2-7; the D gene could be TRBD1 or TRBD2 (5 bases each). The CDR3 sequence is 16 residues long. Germline CDR1 MNHNY, CDR2 SVGAGI (reference sequence). V was trimmed by 5 bases and J by 3 bases, leaving 20 bases between them. The CDR3 bases are TGTGCCAGCAGTAAAGCCCCCGGGATAGGGGTCTACGAGCAGTACTTC. Encoded protein: CASSKAPGIGVYEQYF.

On this clonotype: This may stem from a read error, because a much larger clone lies one nucleotide away. The J gene is TRBJ1-2, the V gene TRBV13, with D hard to call. The CDR3 covers 13 residues. Germline values: CDR1 PRHDT, CDR2 FYEKMQ (reference sequence). Here the CDR3 reads CASGLGRTEGYTF. The CDR3 DNA sequence: TGTGCCAGCGGCTTAGGCCGAACGGAGGGCTACACCTTC.

The V and J genes are TRBV20-1 and TRBJ2-7, with 9 bases identical to TRBD2. The CDR3 runs to 13 residues. The J segment lost 3 bases and the V segment lost 2 bases, leaving 2 bases of the junction unmatched. Germline CDR1 and CDR2: DFQATT and SNEGSKA (reference sequence). CDR3 sequence reads: CSARPLAGYEQYF. CDR3 sequence (DNA): TGCAGTGCTAGACCACTAGCGGGCTACGAGCAGTACTTC.

Comment on this clonotype: Given a much more abundant clone one base away, this may be a read error. V usage is TRBV10-1 and J usage is TRBJ2-3; D is unclear. Trimming took 5 bases from V and 0 from J, leaving 3 bases between them. The CDR3 covers 12 residues. Looked up from germline, CDR1 is WNHNN and CDR2 is SYGVQD (reference sequence). The DNA of the CDR3 is TGCGCCAGCAGTAACAGCACAGATACGCAGTATTTT. This gives the protein CASSNSTDTQYF.

With regard to this clonotype: With a much larger clone just one base away, this may be a read error. The chain couples TRBV14 to TRBJ2-2; possible D gene TRBD1, 5 bases. Germline V gives CDR1 SGHDN, CDR2 FVKESK. Trimming left V 3 bases short and J 7 bases short, with 12 bases between. The CDR3 has 14 residues. Written as DNA, the CDR3 is TGTGCCAGCAGCCAGCTCCTACAGGTCGGGGAGCTGTTTTTT. It is translated as CASSQLLQVGELFF.